The sequence of this T cell receptor (beta chain) was determined in a study of blood T cell repertoires in COVID-19. Study-level information: Acute and convalescent COVID-19 samples came from the United States, Italy and Spain.

V lost 9 bases and J 4 bases, leaving 22 bases between the germline ends. This CDR3 is 16 amino acids long. Looked up from germline, CDR1 is SGHRS and CDR2 is YFSETQ. Libraries were prepared by immunoSEQ multiplex PCR; TCRdb keeps only in-frame clonotypes and omits some of them. The top ten hold about 8.3% of the sample, which has 150,000 to 200,000 clones, 75% to 90% seen once. This receptor was identified in a woman in her sixties or seventies with COVID-19, enrolled during active disease. The V call is TRBV5-1, the J call TRBJ1-4; D unresolved. Sequencing was done on a sample of peripheral blood. The CDR3 is CATRPSFRELNEKLFF. Here the CDR3 DNA reads TGCGCCACCAGGCCTTCTTTTCGGGAACTTAATGAAAAACTGTTTTTT.